This T cell receptor beta chain was identified during a study of CD4 T cells in relation to SARS-CoV-2 and coronaviruses. The study, taken as a whole, reports: Samples before the pandemic and after infection were not matched within any donor.

With 1 base removed from V and 10 bases from J, the gap between germline ends came to 13 bases. CDR3 length: 13 residues. The germline V gene has CDR1 LGHDT and CDR2 YNNKEL (reference sequence). The method was immunoSEQ multiplex PCR; TCRdb's version includes in-frame clones alone and lacks a portion of them. This repertoire shows tens of thousands of clones, approximately 76% found once; its top ten account for 15% to 20%. Comment on this clone: Its matching antigen is unknown.

Before the COVID-19 pandemic, during about 2011-2019, CD4+ T cells were taken from unexposed donors. After ten to eleven days of culture, CD4+ T cells were isolated. Unexposed-donor CD4+ T cells were probed with SARS-CoV-2 S/N and four cold-coronavirus spikes, cells permitting. The clonotype originates from a human donor in good health. Sequencing was performed on CD4+ T cells from PBMCs, cultured in vitro. V usage is TRBV3-1 (or the pseudogene TRBV3-2) and J usage is TRBJ1-1; D unresolved. This chain's CDR3 is CASSQGEGVRAFF. The CDR3, as DNA: TGTGCCAGCAGCCAAGGGGAGGGTGTGAGAGCTTTCTTT.